This T cell receptor beta chain emerged from a study of beta chain features in type 1 diabetes. Concerning this clone itself: Its antigen is unknown.

Reverse transcribing all isolated RNA meant expressed TCRB transcripts were sequenced. TCRdb's copy holds only in-frame clones and misses some; the assay was immunoSEQ multiplex PCR. Seen here are hundreds of thousands of clones, around 15% observed once, and the top ten hold less than 0.025%. Broader study findings: VDJ junctions in type 1 diabetes patients carried more deletions and fewer insertions. A moderate, significant TCRB CDR3 shortening appeared in type 1 diabetes across four CD4+ subsets.

The CDR3 runs to 16 residues. V was pared by 1 base and J by 2 bases, with 11 bases between. Germline loops: CDR1 KGHSH, CDR2 LQKENI. The TCR sequence derives from a man between 18 and 35 years old with type 1 diabetes. V gene TRBV18 combines with J gene TRBJ2-2; D remains ambiguous. Sequenced input: naive CD4+ T cells from blood. For the CDR3, the DNA is TGTGCCAGCTCACCACAACGGGCGCTAAACACCGGGGAGCTGTTTTTT. This sequence encodes CASSPQRALNTGELFF.